The rows below give T cell receptor beta chains drawn from one sample of a study of blood T cell repertoires in COVID-19. Data came from immunoSEQ multiplex PCR; TCRdb stores just in-frame clones and leaves some out. Here the sample spans 120,000 to 150,000 clones, over 75% being singletons. Sequenced: peripheral blood. Receptors originate from a woman aged 45-60 years with acute or convalescent COVID-19. The CDR3 runs from the conserved cysteine through the conserved F or W. Each record gives: clone size, V gene, CDR3 protein. Part of the rows lack a size; the others show once, few, many or a class for expanded clones.

NA	TRBV5-1	CASSPQTGNTIYF
NA	TRBV5-1	CASSLNGPGQVQETQYF
NA	TRBV27	CASSRQGAADTQYF
once	TRBV27	CASRVVGTGDQPQHF
NA	TRBV4-1	CASSQDGSGGATRKTQYF
few	TRBV14	CASSQDLGVTYNEQFF
NA	TRBV5-6	CASSPGGNTDTQYF
NA	TRBV5-1	CASSPHPGVGETQYF
once	TRBV20-1	CSASGGGPNNEQFF
once	TRBV11-2	CASSLGDRVVEKLFF
NA	TRBV3-1/TRBV3-2	CASSQTDRPYYGYTF
NA	TRBV7-9	CASSRQGGGNTIYF
few	TRBV6-5	CASTRLAGLAGYTF
NA	TRBV4-2	CASSQAGSGGADTQYF
NA	TRBV27	CASSLSGQWSMNTEAFF
once	TRBV19	CASRSPGGREKLFF
NA	TRBV29-1	CSVGAGGGEKLFF
NA	TRBV28	CASSFRSGTGNHEQYF
NA	TRBV2	CASSESAGQLMNTEAFF
NA	TRBV7-2	CASSSPGNGYTF
NA	TRBV24-1	CATSDLDSDTNTGELFF
once	TRBV3-1/TRBV3-2	CASSHRQGMTEAFF
NA	TRBV4-1	CASSQGEQGVYEQYF
NA	TRBV10-3	CAISESGSYYEQYF
NA	TRBV29-1	CSAMTGLSGNQPQHF
NA	TRBV7-9	CASSPSPSSDTQYF
NA	TRBV5-1	CASSLGLASLDTQYF
once	TRBV7-2	CASSLAGDSLNIQYF
NA	TRBV7-8	CASSLASGGVNEQFF
NA	TRBV11-2	CASSGRTGRNSPLHF
NA	TRBV7-9	CASSSTTVLAEKLFF
NA	TRBV12-5	CASAPGQNYGYTF
NA	TRBV7-8	CASSPNGGAPLHF
NA	TRBV7-2	CASTTGSSYNSPLHF
NA	TRBV5-6	CASSAGFLNQPQHF
NA	TRBV2	CASSPGTVDEKLFF
NA	TRBV5-6	CASSLLDRGRYGYTF
once	TRBV11-2	CASSVGQTYEQYF
few	TRBV6-2/TRBV6-3	CASSQLAGEQFF
NA	TRBV19	CASSIAGGTAGELFF
NA	TRBV12-3/TRBV12-4	CASSLLGQVCTF
NA	TRBV2	CASSEGSVVYSNQPQHF
NA	TRBV3-1/TRBV3-2	CASSQTVGADGYTF
NA	TRBV6-2/TRBV6-3	CASSYDPGSVSNQPQHF
NA	TRBV5-6	CASRFGGGTDTQYF
few	TRBV4-3	CASSPSGPASGNTIYF
NA	TRBV9	CASRVGGGLETQYF
few	TRBV5-4	CASRPTSGGANEQFF
NA	TRBV18	CASSRQGARDTEAFF
few	TRBV7-3	CASSLGAGENYGYTF
NA	TRBV4-2	CASSQDLRTGSPDTQYF
few	TRBV27	CASSSSSGNTEAFF
NA	TRBV5-4	CASSLGTGARRNYGYTF
once	TRBV5-1	CASSSDRVLYGYTF
NA	TRBV12-3/TRBV12-4	CASSRQEYGYTF